The clone carrying this T cell receptor beta chain has only a few counts. Its specificity is unknown. The data originate from a study of CD8 T cells in ankylosing spondylitis. Whole-study results and caveats: It was reported that disease-linked clones were significantly enriched in matched ankylosing spondylitis synovial fluid. CD8+ cells made up the disease-linked clones, which were relatively rare in peripheral blood. Typical of ankylosing spondylitis blood, it appeared, was a TCR beta motif of eight highly homologous variants.

Quantitative molecular-barcoded 5'-RACE generated the TCR beta libraries. TCRdb used MiXCR to reprocess the 5' RACE reads, holding one entry per CDR3 protein. The table includes about 92,000 distinct CDR3 sequences, approximately 9% detected once. This CDR3 contains 13 residues. Per germline, CDR1 LGHNT and CDR2 FRNRAP. The germline V and J ends were trimmed by 1 base and 5 bases, with 8 bases remaining between them. V and J are TRBV12-5 and TRBJ2-5; D ambiguous. Input material: blood, either unsorted or a sorted T cell fraction (not recorded which). The clonotype was recovered from a male donor with ankylosing spondylitis or in good health (not recorded which). The CDR3 sequence: CASGLGGQETQYF. Here the CDR3 DNA reads TGTGCTAGTGGTTTGGGTGGCCAGGAGACCCAGTACTTC.